The source of this T cell receptor (beta chain) is a study of blood T cell repertoires in COVID-19. The CDR3 sequence is 17 residues long. The V and J ends lost 2 bases and 1 base, in that order; junction bases with no gene match: 6. CDR1 is SNHLY and CDR2 is FYNNEI in the germline V gene. Per the original methods: Estimation of nucleated cell counts was performed using reference gene primer amplification. Clones were read by immunoSEQ multiplex PCR, and TCRdb kept only the in-frame ones, dropping some. The D gene and trimming were derived from the DNA, and the V and J assignments and clone size from that table. The sample contains around 92,000 clones, about 86% of which appear only once.

The chain links TRBV2 to TRBJ1-3, with 9 bases lining up with TRBD1. This TCR came from an older woman in a cohort sampled during active or convalescent COVID-19. Sequencing was performed on peripheral blood. The CDR3 region is CASSELRGQGSGNTIYF. The CDR3 nucleotides are TGTGCCAGCAGTGAATTGAGAGGACAGGGGTCTGGAAACACCATATATTTT.